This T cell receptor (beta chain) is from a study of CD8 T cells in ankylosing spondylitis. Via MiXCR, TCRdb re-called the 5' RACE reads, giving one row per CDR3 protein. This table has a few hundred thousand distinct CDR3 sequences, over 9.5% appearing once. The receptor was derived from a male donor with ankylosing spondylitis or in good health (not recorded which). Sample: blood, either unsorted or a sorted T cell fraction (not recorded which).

CDR3 nucleotide sequence: TGTGCCAGCAGCTTGATTTTAGGGGGCCATCAGCCCCAGCATTTT. Translated: CASSLILGGHQPQHF. This chain joins TRBV7-2 and TRBJ1-5, with 7 bases fitting TRBD1. Germline values: CDR1 SGHTA, CDR2 FQGNSA. V was clipped by 3 bases and J by 5 bases; unmatched bases: 7. The CDR3 length is 15 residues.